Listed below are T cell receptor beta chains from one sample, sequenced in a study of blood T cells in healthy people across ages. TCRdb re-called the 5' RACE reads with MiXCR, one entry per CDR3 protein. The table records approximately 730,000 distinct CDR3 sequences, 53% of them present only once. Sequencing was performed on blood. The receptors originated from a man older than 75 in good health. The CDR3 runs from the conserved cysteine through the conserved F or W. The D gene is left open where the match is weak. Not every row has a clone size; where given, it reads once, few, many or a size class.

cdr3_nt: TGTGCCTCCGCCGGGGGGAACAGGGGCCTAGCCAAAAACATTCAGTACTTC; cdr3_aa: CASAGGNRGLAKNIQYF; clone_size: once; j_call: TRBJ2-4; v_call: TRBV3-1; d_call: .
cdr3_nt: TGTGCCACCAGTATAGCCAATGAGCAGTTCTTC; cdr3_aa: CATSIANEQFF; clone_size: .; j_call: TRBJ2-1; v_call: TRBV10-3; d_call: .
cdr3_nt: TGTGCCAGCAGCTTAGGTCACCAGGGGGATACGCAGTATTTT; cdr3_aa: CASSLGHQGDTQYF; clone_size: .; j_call: TRBJ2-3; v_call: TRBV7-2; d_call: .
cdr3_nt: TGCGCCAGCAGCTTGCCCGGGGGCAGAGAGACCCAGTACTTC; cdr3_aa: CASSLPGGRETQYF; clone_size: .; j_call: TRBJ2-5; v_call: TRBV5-1; d_call: .
cdr3_nt: TGTGCCAGCAGCTTGATTTATTCAGGGGCCCACACTGAAGCTTTCTTT; cdr3_aa: CASSLIYSGAHTEAFF; clone_size: .; j_call: TRBJ1-1; v_call: TRBV7-6; d_call: .
cdr3_nt: TGTGCCAGCAGCCCTATCCGGGAAAGCTCCTACGAGCAGAACTTC; cdr3_aa: CASSPIRESSYEQNF; clone_size: .; j_call: TRBJ2-7; v_call: TRBV28; d_call: .
cdr3_nt: TGTGCTAGTGCCCCCGGGACAGGGGTGCATGAGCAGTACTTC; cdr3_aa: CASAPGTGVHEQYF; clone_size: .; j_call: TRBJ2-5; v_call: TRBV12-5; d_call: TRBD1
cdr3_nt: TGTGCCATCAGTATCGGACAGGCCCAAGAGACCCAGTACTTC; cdr3_aa: CAISIGQAQETQYF; clone_size: .; j_call: TRBJ2-5; v_call: TRBV10-3; d_call: TRBD1
cdr3_nt: TGTGCCAGCAGCTTAAATAGTGTTGCGGGCGAGCAGTTCTTC; cdr3_aa: CASSLNSVAGEQFF; clone_size: .; j_call: TRBJ2-1; v_call: TRBV7-3; d_call: .
cdr3_nt: TGCAGCGCTTTGACAGGGGGCGGTGAGCAGTTCTTC; cdr3_aa: CSALTGGGEQFF; clone_size: .; j_call: TRBJ2-1; v_call: TRBV29-1; d_call: TRBD1
cdr3_nt: TGTGCCATCAGGGAGCGGGAGGGCTCCTACGAGCAGTACTTC; cdr3_aa: CAIREREGSYEQYF; clone_size: .; j_call: TRBJ2-7; v_call: TRBV10-3; d_call: TRBD2
cdr3_nt: TGTGCCAGCAGTAAACAGGGGTTTGCTGAAGCTTTCTTT; cdr3_aa: CASSKQGFAEAFF; clone_size: .; j_call: TRBJ1-1; v_call: TRBV7-9; d_call: TRBD1
cdr3_nt: TGTGCCAGTAGCCCCCAGGGGGCGGACAGATACGCGTATTTT; cdr3_aa: CASSPQGADRYAYF; clone_size: .; j_call: TRBJ2-3; v_call: TRBV6-6; d_call: TRBD1
cdr3_nt: TGTGCCAGCAGCCTTGGGGGTGGAGAAAAACTGTTTTTT; cdr3_aa: CASSLGGGEKLFF; clone_size: .; j_call: TRBJ1-4; v_call: TRBV7-9; d_call: .
cdr3_nt: TGCGCCAGCAGCCTAGAAGGGACGGAAGGCTACACCTTC; cdr3_aa: CASSLEGTEGYTF; clone_size: .; j_call: TRBJ1-2; v_call: TRBV5-1; d_call: .
cdr3_nt: TGTGCCAGCAGCCCCGGCCTAGCGGGACCCACAGATACGCAGTATTTT; cdr3_aa: CASSPGLAGPTDTQYF; clone_size: few; j_call: TRBJ2-3; v_call: TRBV7-3; d_call: TRBD2
cdr3_nt: TGCAGTGCTAGAGTCTACAGGGGTCCTCAAGAGACCCAGTACTTC; cdr3_aa: CSARVYRGPQETQYF; clone_size: .; j_call: TRBJ2-5; v_call: TRBV20-1; d_call: TRBD1
cdr3_nt: TGTGCCAGCAGCGGTGGACTGGGCTCTGGGGCCAACGTCCTGACTTTC; cdr3_aa: CASSGGLGSGANVLTF; clone_size: .; j_call: TRBJ2-6; v_call: TRBV9; d_call: .
cdr3_nt: TGTGCCAGCAGCGTAGGTGGGTTCTACAATGAGCAGTTCTTC; cdr3_aa: CASSVGGFYNEQFF; clone_size: few; j_call: TRBJ2-1; v_call: TRBV9; d_call: .
cdr3_nt: TGTGCCAGCAGTTTCCGGGGGGCTGGGGCCAACGTCCTGACTTTC; cdr3_aa: CASSFRGAGANVLTF; clone_size: .; j_call: TRBJ2-6; v_call: TRBV28; d_call: TRBD2
cdr3_nt: TGCGCCAGCAGCTGGTATAGCGGGAGGCCCTACAATGAGCAGTTCTTC; cdr3_aa: CASSWYSGRPYNEQFF; clone_size: .; j_call: TRBJ2-1; v_call: TRBV5-1; d_call: TRBD2
cdr3_nt: TGTGCCAGCAGCTCGGATAAGGCCAAAAACATTCAGTACTTC; cdr3_aa: CASSSDKAKNIQYF; clone_size: .; j_call: TRBJ2-4; v_call: TRBV12-3/TRBV12-4; d_call: .
cdr3_nt: TGTGCCAGCAGTTTCGGGGTTTCCGGAGCCAACGTCCTGACTTTC; cdr3_aa: CASSFGVSGANVLTF; clone_size: .; j_call: TRBJ2-6; v_call: TRBV12-3/TRBV12-4; d_call: .
cdr3_nt: TGTGCCACCAGCAGAGATCGCATTAACACTGAAGCTTTCTTT; cdr3_aa: CATSRDRINTEAFF; clone_size: .; j_call: TRBJ1-1; v_call: TRBV15; d_call: .
cdr3_nt: TGTGCCAGCAGTGCAAAGCGGGGTTCCACAGATACGCAGTATTTT; cdr3_aa: CASSAKRGSTDTQYF; clone_size: .; j_call: TRBJ2-3; v_call: TRBV6-1; d_call: TRBD2
cdr3_nt: TGTGCCAGCAGCGTAGCGGGACAGACCTATGGCTACACCTTC; cdr3_aa: CASSVAGQTYGYTF; clone_size: .; j_call: TRBJ1-2; v_call: TRBV9; d_call: TRBD1
cdr3_nt: TGTGCCACCGAGGGGGGGACAGGCGCCTACGAGCAGTACTTC; cdr3_aa: CATEGGTGAYEQYF; clone_size: .; j_call: TRBJ2-7; v_call: TRBV6-5; d_call: .
cdr3_nt: TGTGCCAAGGAGTTTAGCTCCTATAATTCACCCCTCCACTTT; cdr3_aa: CAKEFSSYNSPLHF; clone_size: .; j_call: TRBJ1-6; v_call: TRBV9; d_call: .
cdr3_nt: TGTGCCAGCAGCACATCAGATCAGCCCCTCACAGATACGCAGTATTTT; cdr3_aa: CASSTSDQPLTDTQYF; clone_size: .; j_call: TRBJ2-3; v_call: TRBV21-1; d_call: .
cdr3_nt: TGCAGTCACGGACAGGCAAATCCCGGATATGGCTACACCTTC; cdr3_aa: CSHGQANPGYGYTF; clone_size: .; j_call: TRBJ1-2; v_call: TRBV20-1; d_call: TRBD1
cdr3_nt: TGTGCCAGCAGGGGCAGCGGGAGTCCCCAAGAGACCCAGTACTTC; cdr3_aa: CASRGSGSPQETQYF; clone_size: .; j_call: TRBJ2-5; v_call: TRBV2; d_call: TRBD2
cdr3_nt: TGTGCCAGCAGTGAAAAGGGGGAAGGGGAGGAGTTCTTC; cdr3_aa: CASSEKGEGEEFF; clone_size: .; j_call: TRBJ2-1; v_call: TRBV6-1; d_call: .
cdr3_nt: TGCAGCGTTGTATACATCTCCTACAATGAGCAGTTCTTC; cdr3_aa: CSVVYISYNEQFF; clone_size: many; j_call: TRBJ2-1; v_call: TRBV29-1; d_call: .
cdr3_nt: TGTGCTAGCAGTCGGGGACAGGGGGCCCACGAGCAGTACTTC; cdr3_aa: CASSRGQGAHEQYF; clone_size: .; j_call: TRBJ2-7; v_call: TRBV6-5; d_call: TRBD1
cdr3_nt: TGTGCCAGCAGTTTTCTTCGGGGGTTCTACGAGCAGTACTTC; cdr3_aa: CASSFLRGFYEQYF; clone_size: few; j_call: TRBJ2-7; v_call: TRBV27; d_call: .
cdr3_nt: TGTGCCAGCAGCCGGACCACAGGGGTCGAGCAGTACTTC; cdr3_aa: CASSRTTGVEQYF; clone_size: .; j_call: TRBJ2-7; v_call: TRBV4-2; d_call: TRBD1
cdr3_nt: TGTGCCAGCAGCTTAGATCGGGGGGCTGGCAAAAACATTCAGTACTTC; cdr3_aa: CASSLDRGAGKNIQYF; clone_size: .; j_call: TRBJ2-4; v_call: TRBV11-2; d_call: .
cdr3_nt: TGTGCCAGCAGGCAACAGGGGGAGGTCTATGGCTACACCTTC; cdr3_aa: CASRQQGEVYGYTF; clone_size: .; j_call: TRBJ1-2; v_call: TRBV12-3/TRBV12-4; d_call: TRBD1
cdr3_nt: TGTGCCAGCAGGACCCCCGGGACAGGACCCAAAGTTGGTTACGAGCAGTACTTC; cdr3_aa: CASRTPGTGPKVGYEQYF; clone_size: once; j_call: TRBJ2-7; v_call: TRBV2; d_call: TRBD1
cdr3_nt: TGTGCCAGCAGTTTACGTCCGGGGGCAGGCAATCAGCCCCAGCATTTT; cdr3_aa: CASSLRPGAGNQPQHF; clone_size: .; j_call: TRBJ1-5; v_call: TRBV27; d_call: .
cdr3_nt: TGTGCCACCCCTCGGGGTAGCGGGAGGTATACGCAGTATTTT; cdr3_aa: CATPRGSGRYTQYF; clone_size: .; j_call: TRBJ2-3; v_call: TRBV3-1; d_call: TRBD2
cdr3_nt: TGCAGCGTTTCATTAGATGCAACTAATGAAAAACTGTTTTTT; cdr3_aa: CSVSLDATNEKLFF; clone_size: .; j_call: TRBJ1-4; v_call: TRBV29-1; d_call: .
cdr3_nt: TGCGCCAGCAGCTTGGAGGCGGGAGGGCCAAGCGAGCAGTACTTC; cdr3_aa: CASSLEAGGPSEQYF; clone_size: .; j_call: TRBJ2-7; v_call: TRBV5-1; d_call: TRBD2
cdr3_nt: TGTGCCAGCAGTCGTGGGATGGCAGAGACCCAGTACTTC; cdr3_aa: CASSRGMAETQYF; clone_size: few; j_call: TRBJ2-5; v_call: TRBV2; d_call: .
cdr3_nt: TGTGCCAGCAGTTACTATGGGGAGAACACTGAAGCTTTCTTT; cdr3_aa: CASSYYGENTEAFF; clone_size: .; j_call: TRBJ1-1; v_call: TRBV6-2/TRBV6-3; d_call: .
cdr3_nt: TGTGCCAGCAGCTTGATGGGAAAGGTGAACTACGAGCAGTACTTC; cdr3_aa: CASSLMGKVNYEQYF; clone_size: .; j_call: TRBJ2-7; v_call: TRBV7-2; d_call: .